The sequence of this TCR beta chain was determined in a study of shared clonotypes between healthy human individuals (dated by TCRdb to the early 2020s). Turning to the overall study: Three men and two women, aged 18 to 49 years, made up the cohort. Libraries were prepared and TCR repertoires were sequenced by different laboratories using diverse techniques, in order to increase sequencing depth and limit assay-specific biases. Blood TCR repertoires of five healthy adults were deeply sequenced to estimate repertoire size and the extent of clonotype sharing between individuals. For each donor, three plates each were used for CD4 naive and CD4 memory, two plates were used for CD8 naive, and one plate was used for CD8 memory. Between about 0.9 and 8.9 billion PBMCs per donor were obtained by leukapheresis.

Using the deep immunoSEQ assay, TCR CDR3 regions were amplified from genomic DNA by multiplex PCR. Extracted genomic DNA from each cell subset was spread evenly across all wells of several immunoSEQ 96-well plates, with each plate serving as a replicate. For sorted subsets, each replicate PCR was loaded with approximately 200 ng genomic DNA, equivalent to 30,000 or so T cell genomes. Purified libraries were measured with a Qubit 3.0 fluorometer, size-checked on a Bioanalyzer 2100, and measured again with the KAPA Library Quantification kit. A separate single-read 150-cycle Illumina NextSeq 550 flow cell was used to sequence each immunoSEQ 96-well plate. Processing in the source paper ran as follows. Because only junctional sequences without quality scores were contained in the immunoSEQ output, filtering matching that applied to full-length reads could not be performed. To assign V/J genes and CDR3, sequences were annotated against IMGT germline references using PyIR, a Python wrapper for IgBLAST v1.9. Reads with weak V/J assignments (E-value above 1e-6), missing CDR3, stop codons, out-of-frame junctions, or ambiguous translated residues were removed. V3J clonotypes were defined by identical inferred V gene, J gene, and CDR3 amino acid sequence. Percentage overlap between repertoires was computed as shared unique clonotypes divided by the size of the smaller repertoire. Three approaches were used to assess repertoire richness: RTK rarefaction, the Chao1 estimator, and Recon v2.1 estimates of unobserved clonotypes. For all TCRbeta clonotypes obtained by the gDNA method from a handful of donors, generation probabilities were computed with OLGA. TCRdb stores this immuneACCESS table with in-frame sequences only. Part of the clones is absent; in the studies checked, under half of the shortfall reflects unresolved V genes, and no reason is known for the rest. That table supplies the V and J calls and clone size; D and trimming were determined from the DNA. This sample has some 2.1 million clones in its table, and 85% to 95% of those were observed once. Of the sample, 0.9% to 1.4% falls within the top ten clones.

CD8 naive samples consisted of CD45RO-negative cells that were positively selected for CCR7, yielding a CD45RA+CCR7+ population without TemRA cells. The donors were healthy, HIV-negative adults with no recently reported acute infections or vaccinations. Only Caucasian adults living in Nashville, Tennessee, USA were represented among the donors. Blood was obtained by leukapheresis, after which PBMCs were separated by Ficoll-Histopaque density gradient centrifugation and cryopreserved in liquid nitrogen vapor phase. Analytical flow cytometry was used to check the purity and quantity of every magnetically sorted T cell population. From each sorted fraction, genomic DNA was isolated and quantified by UV absorbance on a Nanodrop 2000c. A note on this clone: This receptor's antigen is unknown. No per-base quality is available; no much larger clone lies one base away.

Broader findings and caveats from the paper: Naive subsets generally had larger estimated clonotype richness than memory subsets. Pairwise subsampling indicated that sequencing depth was expected to affect the degree of clonotype sharing among donors. Because the study included only a small number of donors, the genetic and exposure-history diversity represented was limited. Higher generation probabilities were observed for clonotypes shared by all four sorted-subset donors than for non-shared clonotypes. Sampling was restricted to blood, and TCR repertoires in tissues likely differ from the TCR repertoires found in blood. Even with the large sequencing depth, rarefaction of the sorted-subset datasets indicated that sequencing was incomplete. Roughly 5% of naive CD4, 3.5% of naive CD8, about 2.1% of memory CD4, and 0.35% to 0.4% of memory CD8 clonotypes were shared across several donors.

Spanning cysteine to phenylalanine, the CDR3 consists of 16 amino acids. Of all the DNA, just the CDR3 is kept, 48 bases in frame from base 1. Clipping removes 6 bases from V and 2 bases from J, with 8 as the unmatched junction base count. Sequences SNHLY (CDR1) and FYNNEI (CDR2) are obtained from the germline V gene. This receptor was obtained from a young man in good health. What was sequenced was naive CD8+ T cells sorted from blood. The cell subset or site label on this specimen signifies: CD45RA+CCR7+. The chain was built from TRBV2 and TRBJ2-1, and TRBD1 aligns with 9 junction nucleotides. The CDR3 protein: CASRPPGQGTYNEQFF. The DNA sequence is as follows: TGTGCCAGCAGACCCCCGGGACAGGGCACCTACAATGAGCAGTTCTTC.